This T cell receptor beta chain was retrieved from a study of blood T cell dynamics during melanoma immunotherapy. Study at large: Patients with metastatic melanoma got pembrolizumab or nivolumab-ipilimumab as first-line care.

A fixed DNA input of around 0.35 ug was used per bulk PBMC sample. Only in-frame clones appear in the TCRdb table, and some are missing; sequencing was by immunoSEQ multiplex PCR. The repertoire consists of 8,500 to 10,000 clones, with just over 85% occurring once and the leading ten covering approximately 11%. Study observations and caveats: It remained unknown if the driving T cell clones were melanoma-specific.

V lost 2 bases and J lost 0, with 10 bases in between. The CDR3 consists of 15 residues. Germline-derived CDR1 and CDR2 are SGHKS and YYEKEE (reference sequence). As for time point: pre-treatment baseline. No patient had earlier systemic cancer treatment, concurrent immunosuppressants, or another active cancer. About this clone: What it recognizes is unknown.

The input for sequencing was blood, taken from a patient treated with checkpoint blockade. V and J are TRBV5-5 and TRBJ2-3, with D possibly being TRBD1 (6 bases). The source is a human donor with melanoma. CDR3: CASSLTGISTDTQYF. The CDR3 DNA sequence: TGTGCCAGCAGCTTAACAGGGATTAGCACAGATACGCAGTATTTT.